Detailed here is one TCR beta chain. The sample is drawn from a study of blood T cell repertoires in COVID-19. CDR1 and CDR2 from the germline V gene are MNHEY and SVGAGI. The CDR3 has 13 amino acids. The junction had 4 bases not matched to a gene; V was cut back by 7 bases and J by 4 bases. How the authors handled the data: Reference gene primer amplification gave nucleated cell count estimates. Repertoires were generated with immunoSEQ multiplex PCR, while TCRdb's copy carries only in-frame clones and drops some. The DNA gave D and trimming, while V, J and clone size come from that table. The repertoire holds 35,000 to 55,000 clones, with approximately 85% as singletons.

This sequence joins TRBV6-5 and TRBJ1-5; 7 bases are shared with TRBD1. The source material was peripheral blood. The sequence was obtained from a human donor in a cohort sampled during active COVID-19. The CDR3 DNA reads TGTGCCAGCAACCACAGGGGTAATCAGCCCCAGCATTTT. Its protein is CASNHRGNQPQHF.